The sequence of this T cell receptor (beta chain) was determined in a study of beta chain features in type 1 diabetes (dated by TCRdb to the late 2010s). Background on the whole study: Mean age, gender distribution, total cell number and subset yield did not differ between patients and healthy donors. Naive and central memory subsets were obtained from all 30 or so donors, but regulatory and stem cell-like memory subsets were isolated from only 8 patients and roughly 8 healthy donors. A total of around 110,000,000 sorted cells were examined across all samples, and RNA yield correlated strongly with the number of cells per subset. The study compared the TCRB repertoires of sorted circulating CD4+ T cell subsets in recently diagnosed type 1 diabetes patients with those in matched healthy donors.

Summary of the overall study and its limitations: Sequencing cDNA rather than genomic DNA could over-represent highly expressing activated cells, although activation and CD3 levels did not differ between groups. At VDJ recombination sites, patients with type 1 diabetes made fewer insertions and deleted more nucleotides, a pattern implying thymic rearrangement abnormalities. A moderate but significant shortening of TCRB CDR3 length was observed in type 1 diabetes patients in all four CD4+ subsets. Naive, central memory and regulatory TCRB repertoires appeared to be more alike among patients than among healthy donors. Only small numbers of individuals were included in the HLA sub-analyses, which left unresolved whether HLA type had any influence on TCRB rearrangement. PCR may preferentially amplify shorter templates, but because patient and control samples were amplified and corrected together, any resulting skew would affect both groups equally.

A single peripheral blood draw of about 120 mL on average was collected from each donor into heparinised tubes. A BD FACSAria II was used to sort naive, central memory, regulatory and stem cell-like memory CD4+ T cells with a panel that included CD45RO, CCR7, CD25, CD127, CD95 and CD27. All sorted populations exceeded 98% purity. PBMCs were isolated right away by Lymphoprep density gradient centrifugation and were stained directly, without culture. So that batch effects would be minimized, each experiment stained and sorted samples in pairs, pairing one healthy donor with one patient. The High Capacity cDNA Reverse Transcription Kit was used to reverse transcribe all of the isolated RNA, meaning that expressed TCRB transcripts were what got sequenced. Deep immunoSEQ sequencing was applied to naive, central memory and regulatory T cell samples, giving an average of roughly 3.5 million total reads per sample. After sorted cells were lysed in RLT buffer, RNA was extracted with DNase-treated RNeasy Micro or Mini kits, with the choice depending on cell number. Each cell subset was processed on its own to prevent cross-contamination, while patient and healthy donor samples were processed together. TCRB sequences were amplified from cDNA with the immunoSEQ multiplex PCR, producing 87-bp fragments spanning the CDR3 region. Sequencing of the amplicons was performed on the Illumina HiSeq platform. For the original study's pipeline: PCR bias was corrected computationally using synthetic template baselines, and reads within Hamming distance 2 were collapsed, with unmergeable singletons discarded. Reads were aligned against IMGT so that V, D and J genes, CDR3 length and insertions or deletions at six rearrangement sites could be assigned. Within each subset, clonotype counts were normalized to sorted cell number, after which true diversity and Gini coefficients were computed with the tcR R package. The overlap coefficient, calculated on TCRB nucleotide sequences, was used to measure repertoire sharing. As a proxy for the pre-selection repertoire, out-of-frame TCRB sequences from naive cells were analyzed. TCRdb took this table from immuneACCESS and kept in-frame rearrangements with V and J called. Such tables lack part of the clones; where checked against another copy, unresolved V genes explain under half of the gap, and the rest is unexplained. V and J calls and clone size follow that table, whereas D and trimming were derived from the DNA. The sample records about 250,000 clones, roughly 15% of which are singletons. Of the sample, around 0.026% falls within the top ten clones.

This clone was recorded a few times. No antigen is known for it. No much larger clone is present one base from it, and per-base qualities are unavailable. Germline trimming: 4 bases from V, 4 bases from J; junction bases outside gene matches: 12. The CDR3 covers 16 residues, taking in both the cysteine and the phenylalanine. Here the CDR3 DNA is all that survives: 48 bases in frame from base 1. The germline V gene encodes CDR1 SGHNT and CDR2 YYREEE (reference sequence). The chain joins TRBV5-4 to TRBJ2-5; 8 nucleotides in the junction match TRBD2. This receptor was obtained from a woman aged 40 to 50 in good health. The sample comprised naive CD4+ T cells from blood. The cell subset or site label, as the study defines it: true naive CD4+ T cells. CDR3 reads: CASSQPGGGLAETQYF. In nucleotides, the sequence is TGTGCCAGCAGCCAACCCGGGGGGGGGCTGGCAGAGACCCAGTACTTC.